This TCR beta chain was profiled in a study of OX40 agonist ivuxolimab in advanced cancers. Clones were sequenced by immunoSEQ multiplex PCR, and TCRdb holds only the in-frame ones, with some missing. The sample has 95,000 or so clones; under 85% are singletons. Germline CDR1 and CDR2: SEHNR and FQNEAQ (reference sequence). The CDR3 has 19 residues. V lost 4 bases to trimming and J lost 3 bases; unmatched junction nucleotides: 9. The chain joins TRBV7-9 to TRBJ2-2; 15 bases are a match to TRBD2. Source: CD4+ or CD8+ T cells sorted from blood, taken in a trial of the OX40 agonist ivuxolimab. This TCR came from an adult with an advanced solid tumor such as melanoma, head and neck, liver or kidney cancer. The CDR3 DNA follows: TGTGCCAGCAGCTACCGGACTAGCGGGAGGGCCTATGACACCGGGGAGCTGTTTTTT. The encoded protein is CASSYRTSGRAYDTGELFF.